There are a few counts of the clone carrying this T cell receptor (beta chain). This sample is part of a study of CD8+ T cells in alopecia areata. TCR sequencing used cDNA made by reverse transcription of extracted RNA. Only in-frame clones appear in the TCRdb table, and some are missing; sequencing was by immunoSEQ multiplex PCR. The sample shows 100,000 to 120,000 clones, 45% to 70% of them seen only once. CDR3 length equals 17 residues. Germline V gives CDR1 SGHVS, CDR2 FQNEAQ. V lost 4 bases, J lost 0 bases, and 10 bases stayed unmatched. Sequenced material: CD8+ T cells sorted from blood. The clonotype originates from a human donor in good health. The V gene is TRBV7-8, the J gene TRBJ2-3, with TRBD2 matching over 7 bases. The CDR3, as DNA: TGTGCCAGCAGCTCAATAGGCCTAGCGGAGAGCACAGATACGCAGTATTTT. This sequence encodes CASSSIGLAESTDTQYF.